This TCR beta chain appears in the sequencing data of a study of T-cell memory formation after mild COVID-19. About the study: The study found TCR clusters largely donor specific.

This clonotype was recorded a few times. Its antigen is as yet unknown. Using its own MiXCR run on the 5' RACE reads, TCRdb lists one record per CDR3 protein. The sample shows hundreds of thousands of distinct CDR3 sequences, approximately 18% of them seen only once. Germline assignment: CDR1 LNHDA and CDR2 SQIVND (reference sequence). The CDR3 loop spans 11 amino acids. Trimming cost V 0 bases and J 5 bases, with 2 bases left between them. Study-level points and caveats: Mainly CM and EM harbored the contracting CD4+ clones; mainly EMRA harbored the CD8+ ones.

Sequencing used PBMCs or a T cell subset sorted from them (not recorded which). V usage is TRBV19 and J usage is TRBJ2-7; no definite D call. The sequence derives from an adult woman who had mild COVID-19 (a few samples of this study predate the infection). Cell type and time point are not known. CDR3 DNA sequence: TGTGCCAGTAGTATAGAGGACGAGCAGTACTTC. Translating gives CASSIEDEQYF.